The entry that follows covers one T cell receptor (beta chain) sequence. The record originates from a study of blood T cell repertoires in COVID-19. Whole-study context: Both acute and convalescent COVID-19 samples were obtained from the United States, Italy and Spain.

CDR1 and CDR2 (germline): SGHRS, YFSETQ. The V gene lost 0 bases and the J gene lost 6 bases, with 12 bases spanning the gap. The CDR3 is made up of 14 amino acids. In the authors' methods: Estimation of nucleated cell counts relied on the amplification of reference gene primers. Some clones are missing from TCRdb's copy, which holds only in-frame ones; the method was immunoSEQ multiplex PCR. Clone size and the V and J calls come from that table; the DNA yielded D and trimming. The sample includes under 250,000 clones, about 83% of them seen just once. The source of this sequence is a woman aged 40 to 50 who had recovered from COVID-19. Sample: peripheral blood. The chain carries TRBV5-1 and TRBJ1-2; D is possibly TRBD1 (6 bases). CDR3 region: CASSLDGGADGYTF. CDR3 sequence (DNA): TGCGCCAGCAGCTTGGACGGGGGGGCGGATGGCTACACCTTC.